The 21 T cell receptor beta chains presented below share a single source sample, sequenced in a study of CD8 T cells in ankylosing spondylitis. TCRdb ran MiXCR on the 5' RACE reads and lists one entry per CDR3 protein. The data contain some 130,000 distinct CDR3 sequences, approximately 13% of them seen just once; the ten biggest clones take up almost 3%. Sequencing was performed on blood, either unsorted or a sorted T cell fraction (not recorded which). The origin of the receptors is a female donor with ankylosing spondylitis or in good health (not recorded which).

This clonotype came up many times. J is TRBJ2-1 and V is TRBV20-1; D gene ambiguous. V lost 0 bases, J lost 5 bases, and 11 bases lay in between. The CDR3 is 14 residues long. Germline assignment: CDR1 DFQATT and CDR2 SNEGSKA (reference sequence). The CDR3 protein is CSARDPSRNNEQFF. Written as DNA, the CDR3 is TGCAGTGCTAGAGATCCTAGTCGCAACAATGAGCAGTTCTTC.

The chain combines TRBV29-1 with TRBJ2-3; D may be TRBD2 (6 bases). The CDR3 loop spans 11 amino acids. V shed 7 bases and J shed 4 bases, with 9 bases lying between them. Germline loops: CDR1 SQVTM, CDR2 ANQGSEA. CDR3 sequence reads: CSGRAPDTQYF. Here the CDR3 DNA reads TGCAGCGGGAGGGCCCCAGATACGCAGTATTTT.

This clonotype was detected only a few times. This chain connects TRBV27 to TRBJ2-1; 9 bases map to TRBD2. Germline V gene lookup returns CDR1 MNHEY and CDR2 SMNVEV (reference sequence). With 2 bases clipped from V and 6 bases from J, the junction kept 11 bases outside the gene matches. CDR3 length: 17 residues. CDR3 amino acids: CASSLELGLAGTNEQFF. CDR3 DNA: TGTGCCAGCAGTTTAGAGCTGGGGCTAGCGGGGACCAATGAGCAGTTCTTC.

This clonotype has more than one count but fewer than ten. The gene calls are TRBV11-2 and TRBJ2-3, with 11 positions matching TRBD2. Losses at the gene ends were 5 bases for V and 8 bases for J; bases not matched to a gene: 12. The CDR3 spans 16 residues. CDR1 and CDR2 (germline): SGHAT, FQNNGV. The CDR3 is CASSLRYSGGAATQYF. The CDR3 DNA reads as TGTGCCAGCAGCCTCCGCTATAGCGGGGGGGCGGCTACGCAGTATTTT.

This clonotype was recorded a few times. CDR3 DNA sequence: TGCAGTGCTAAGGATTTACGACAGGGAACCACTGAAGCTTTCTTT. Protein product: CSAKDLRQGTTEAFF. This chain joins TRBV20-1 and TRBJ1-1, with 7 bases fitting TRBD1. This CDR3 region has 15 residues. Trimming took 4 bases from V and 4 from J; bases not matched to a gene: 12. Germline CDR1 is DFQATT and CDR2 is SNEGSKA (reference sequence).

This chain uses TRBV20-1 with TRBJ2-7; D is unresolved. The germline CDR1 and CDR2 sequences are DFQATT and SNEGSKA (reference sequence). The CDR3 extends over 11 amino acids. V was trimmed by 6 bases and J by 6 bases, leaving 12 bases between them. This CDR3 is CSATLSGEQYF. Here the CDR3 DNA reads TGCAGTGCAACCCTTAGTGGCGAGCAGTACTTC.

This chain connects TRBV12-3 or TRBV12-4 to TRBJ2-4, with 10 bases matching TRBD2. The CDR3 has 19 residues. V dropped 2 bases and J dropped 0; count of bases not matched to a gene: 10. The CDR3 bases are TGTGCCAGCAGTTTATTTCCAGCGGGGGGGCATCGAGCCAAAAACATTCAGTACTTC. It specifies CASSLFPAGGHRAKNIQYF.

The V gene is TRBV21-1, the J gene TRBJ2-3; the table assigns TRBD1, which was not confirmed against the DNA. TRBV21-1 is designated a pseudogene. This CDR3 contains 14 residues. CDR3: CASSNTGAVNTQYF. For the CDR3, the DNA is TGTGCCAGCAGCAATACCGGGGCGGTAAATACGCAGTATTTT.

The table lists this clonotype with many counts. This sequence joins TRBV6-1 and TRBJ2-1; no clear D. Germline V lookup: CDR1 MNHNS, CDR2 SASEGT. Trimming pared 6 bases from V and 6 bases from J, leaving 12 bases between. CDR3 length: 13 residues. The chain's CDR3 is CASSPMLVNEQFF. DNA of the CDR3: TGTGCCAGCAGCCCCATGCTCGTCAATGAGCAGTTCTTC.

The rearrangement links TRBV20-1 to TRBJ2-5; D is possibly TRBD1 (6 bases). The CDR3 has 13 residues. Deletions cut 3 bases from V and 4 bases from J, with 12 bases between. Germline values: CDR1 DFQATT, CDR2 SNEGSKA (reference sequence). Here the CDR3 DNA reads TGCAGTGCTAGCAAGGGGGATCTAGAGACCCAGTACTTC. It encodes CSASKGDLETQYF.

This clonotype was seen a handful of times. The J gene is TRBJ2-3, the V gene TRBV14; 9 nucleotides align to TRBD2. V dropped 4 bases and J dropped 1; count of bases not matched to a gene: 12. This CDR3 spans 18 amino acids. Germline CDR1 and CDR2: SGHDN and FVKESK. Here the CDR3 reads CASSRLAGTMGGTDTQYF. Written as DNA, the CDR3 is TGTGCCAGCAGCCGTCTAGCGGGGACCATGGGGGGCACAGATACGCAGTATTTT. The full variable domain, its missing parts supplied by reference TRBV14 and TRBJ2-3, is EAGVTQFPSHSVIEKGQTVTLRCDPISGHDNLYWYRRVMGKEIKFLLHFVKESKQDESGMPNNRFLAERTGGTYSTLKVQPAELEDSGVYFCASSRLAGTMGGTDTQYFGPGTRLTVL.

This clonotype has ten or more counts. The chain carries TRBV20-1 and TRBJ1-6, with 9 bases that match TRBD1. Trimming at V came to 5 bases and at J to 3 bases, leaving 8 bases not matched to a gene. The CDR3 has 16 residues. From germline, CDR1 is DFQATT and CDR2 SNEGSKA (reference sequence). The CDR3 nucleotides are TGCAGTGCTGGGGGACAGGGATTTGTCTATAATTCACCCCTCCACTTT. It specifies CSAGGQGFVYNSPLHF.

This clonotype has a handful of counts. At one of its ends the junction is not consistent with the germline gene, which may arise from a read error. The chain links TRBV20-1 to TRBJ2-1; 9 bases are a match to TRBD2. Germline CDR1 and CDR2: DFQATT and SNEGSKA (reference sequence). This CDR3 has 16 amino acids. CDR3 bases: TGCTGTGCTAGAGAACAAGCGGGAGGATCCTACAATGAGCAGTTCTTC. It specifies CCAREQAGGSYNEQFF.

The chain recombines TRBV9 with TRBJ2-7; tentative D call: TRBD2 (6 bases). Per germline, CDR1 SGDLS and CDR2 YYNGEE. Between the trimmed V and J ends, which lost 0 bases and 1 base, there was a span of 8 bases. The CDR3 runs to 14 residues. CDR3 region: CASSVEEGSYEQYF. The CDR3 DNA sequence: TGTGCCAGCAGCGTAGAGGAGGGATCCTACGAGCAGTACTTC.

This clonotype was recorded a few times. The chain combines TRBV7-8 with TRBJ1-6; possible D gene TRBD1, 6 bases. The CDR3 runs to 15 residues. Trimming removed 5 bases at V and 6 bases at J, with 14 bases between. Germline CDR1 reads SGHVS; CDR2 reads FQNEAQ. The CDR3 is CASSLQTGSNSPLHF. The DNA of the CDR3 is TGTGCCAGCAGCCTTCAGACAGGATCTAATTCACCCCTCCACTTT. Using reference TRBV7-8 and TRBJ1-6 for the parts outside the CDR3, the full variable domain is GAGVSQSPRYKVAKRGQDVALRCDPISGHVSLFWYQQALGQGPEFLTYFQNEAQLDKSGLPSDRFFAERPEGSVSTLKIQRTQQEDSAVYLCASSLQTGSNSPLHFGNGTRLTVT.

The table lists this clonotype with many counts. The genes are TRBV2 and TRBJ2-7; no firm D call. Germline CDR1 is SNHLY and CDR2 is FYNNEI. Trimming took off 4 bases at V and 6 bases at J, with 7 bases between the two ends. The CDR3 covers 11 residues. The CDR3 sequence is CASSGNSEQYF. In DNA form, the CDR3 reads TGTGCCAGCAGTGGTAATAGCGAGCAGTACTTC.

The chain recombines TRBV2 with TRBJ2-4, with D unresolved. This CDR3 contains 13 residues. The V gene's germline CDR1 is SNHLY and CDR2 FYNNEI. V dropped 0 bases and J dropped 9 bases, with 9 bases sitting between them. The CDR3 region has the DNA TGTGCCAGCAGTGAAGCAGGGTCTCCCATTCAGTACTTC. Residues: CASSEAGSPIQYF.

This clonotype was found many times. The chain carries TRBV5-1 and TRBJ2-3; 9 bases agree with TRBD1. There are 14 residues in the CDR3. V lost 5 bases to trimming and J lost 6 bases; unmatched junction nucleotides: 7. Germline loops: CDR1 SGHRS, CDR2 YFSETQ. CDR3 sequence (DNA): TGCGCCAGCAGGGGGGACAGGGCACCGGATACGCAGTATTTT. Protein sequence: CASRGDRAPDTQYF.

The chain employs TRBV7-9 and TRBJ2-3; D perhaps matches TRBD2 (5 bases). The germline CDR1 and CDR2 sequences are SEHNR and FQNEAQ (reference sequence). The V end lost 3 bases, the J end lost 3 bases, and 10 bases lay between the germline ends. This CDR3 comprises 14 residues. The CDR3, as DNA: TGTGCCAGCAGCTTTGAAAGGGAGACAGATACGCAGTATTTT. As protein: CASSFERETDTQYF.

This clonotype appeared many times. The rearrangement links TRBV10-3 to TRBJ2-7; TRBD1 matches at 11 bases. Germline trimming cut 7 bases from V and 0 bases from J; bases unmatched to any gene: 5. The germline CDR1 and CDR2 sequences are ENHRY and SYGVKD. This CDR3 contains 15 residues. The CDR3 sequence is CAINPDRGLSYEQYF. Here the CDR3 DNA reads TGTGCCATCAATCCGGACAGGGGGCTCTCCTACGAGCAGTACTTC.

This clonotype was seen repeatedly, ten times or more. In nucleotides, the CDR3 is TGTGCCATCAGAATCGGACAGGGCGATGATAACTATGGCTACACCTTC. It translates to CAIRIGQGDDNYGYTF. J is TRBJ1-2 and V is TRBV10-3; TRBD1 matches at 8 bases. The CDR3 totals 16 residues. Germline V gene data show CDR1 as ENHRY and CDR2 as SYGVKD. The J segment lost 1 base and the V segment lost 6 bases, leaving 10 bases of the junction unmatched.